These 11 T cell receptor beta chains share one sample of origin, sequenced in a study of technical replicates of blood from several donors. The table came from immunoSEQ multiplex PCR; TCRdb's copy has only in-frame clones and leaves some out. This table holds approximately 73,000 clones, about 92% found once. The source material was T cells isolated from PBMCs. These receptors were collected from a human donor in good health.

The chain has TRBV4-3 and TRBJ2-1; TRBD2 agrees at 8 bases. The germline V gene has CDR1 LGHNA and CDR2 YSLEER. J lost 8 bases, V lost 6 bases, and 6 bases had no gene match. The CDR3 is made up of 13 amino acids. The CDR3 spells CASSTAGADEQFF. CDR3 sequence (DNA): TGCGCCAGCAGTACAGCGGGGGCAGATGAGCAGTTCTTC.

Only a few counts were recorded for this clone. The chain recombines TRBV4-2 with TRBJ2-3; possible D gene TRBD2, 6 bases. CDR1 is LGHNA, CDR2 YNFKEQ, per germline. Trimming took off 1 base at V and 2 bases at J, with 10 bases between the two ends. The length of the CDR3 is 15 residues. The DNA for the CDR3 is TGTGCCAGCAGCCAAGCGGGAGATAACACAGATACGCAGTATTTT. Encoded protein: CASSQAGDNTDTQYF.

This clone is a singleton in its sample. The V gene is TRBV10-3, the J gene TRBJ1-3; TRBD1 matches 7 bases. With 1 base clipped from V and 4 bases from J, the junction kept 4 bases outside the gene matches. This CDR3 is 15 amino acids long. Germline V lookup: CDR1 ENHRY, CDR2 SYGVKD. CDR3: CAISELTGEGNTIYF. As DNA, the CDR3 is TGTGCCATCAGTGAGTTAACAGGGGAAGGAAACACCATATATTTT.

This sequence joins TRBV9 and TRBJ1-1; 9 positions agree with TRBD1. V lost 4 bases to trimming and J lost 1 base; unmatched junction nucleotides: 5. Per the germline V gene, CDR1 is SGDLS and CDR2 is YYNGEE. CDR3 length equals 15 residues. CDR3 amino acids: CASSSTGGPNTEAFF. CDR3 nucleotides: TGTGCCAGCAGCTCTACAGGGGGCCCGAACACTGAAGCTTTCTTT.

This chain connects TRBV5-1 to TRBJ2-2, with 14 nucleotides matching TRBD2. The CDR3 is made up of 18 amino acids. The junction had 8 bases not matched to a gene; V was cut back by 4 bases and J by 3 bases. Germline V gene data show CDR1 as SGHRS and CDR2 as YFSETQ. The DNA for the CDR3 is TGCGCCAGCAGCGATCCGGGACTAGCGGGAGCGGACACCGGGGAGCTGTTTTTT. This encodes CASSDPGLAGADTGELFF. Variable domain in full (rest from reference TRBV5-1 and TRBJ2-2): KAGVTQTPRYLIKTRGQQVTLSCSPISGHRSVSWYQQTPGQGLQFLFEYFSETQRNKGNFPGRFSGRQFSNSRSEMNVSTLELGDSALYLCASSDPGLAGADTGELFFGEGSRLTVL.

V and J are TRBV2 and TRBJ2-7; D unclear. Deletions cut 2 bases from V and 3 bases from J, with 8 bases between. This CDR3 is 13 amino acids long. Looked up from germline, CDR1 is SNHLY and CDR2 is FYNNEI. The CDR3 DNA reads TGTGCCAGCAGTGAATGGCAGAACTACGAGCAGTACTTC. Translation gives CASSEWQNYEQYF.

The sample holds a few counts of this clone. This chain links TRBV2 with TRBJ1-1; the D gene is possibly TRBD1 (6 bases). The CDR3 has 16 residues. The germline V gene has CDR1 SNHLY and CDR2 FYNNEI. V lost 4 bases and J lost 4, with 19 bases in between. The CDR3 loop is CASSVQGSYLGTEAFF. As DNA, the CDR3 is TGTGCCAGCAGTGTGCAGGGGTCCTACTTGGGCACTGAAGCTTTCTTT.

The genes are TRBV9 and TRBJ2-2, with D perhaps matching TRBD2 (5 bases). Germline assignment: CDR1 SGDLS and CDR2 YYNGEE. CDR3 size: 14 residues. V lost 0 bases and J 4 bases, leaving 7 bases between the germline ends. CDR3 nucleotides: TGTGCCAGCAGCGTAGGGACTGTCACCGGGGAGCTGTTTTTT. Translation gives CASSVGTVTGELFF.

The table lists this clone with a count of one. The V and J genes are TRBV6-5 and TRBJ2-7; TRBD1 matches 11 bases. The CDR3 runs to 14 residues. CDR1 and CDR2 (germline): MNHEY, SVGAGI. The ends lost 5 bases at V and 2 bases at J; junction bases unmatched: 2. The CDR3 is CASSTGQGAYEQYF. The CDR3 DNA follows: TGTGCCAGCAGTACGGGACAGGGGGCCTACGAGCAGTACTTC.

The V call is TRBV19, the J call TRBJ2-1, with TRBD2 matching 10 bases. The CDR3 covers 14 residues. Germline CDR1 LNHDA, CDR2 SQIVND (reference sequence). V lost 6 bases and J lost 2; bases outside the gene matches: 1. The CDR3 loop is CASRSGRAYNEQFF. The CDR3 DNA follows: TGTGCCAGTAGGAGCGGGAGGGCCTACAATGAGCAGTTCTTC.

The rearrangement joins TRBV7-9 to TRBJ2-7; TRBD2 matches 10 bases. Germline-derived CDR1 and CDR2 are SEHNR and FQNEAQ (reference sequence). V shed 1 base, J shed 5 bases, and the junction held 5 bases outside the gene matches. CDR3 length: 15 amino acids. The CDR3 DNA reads TGTGCCAGCAGCTTAGGGCTAGCGGGAGCGGACGAGCAGTACTTC. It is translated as CASSLGLAGADEQYF.